The 16 T cell receptor beta chains reported below all come from one sample, sequenced in a study of T-cell memory formation after mild COVID-19. TCRdb re-derived calls from the 5' RACE reads in MiXCR, one entry per CDR3 protein. The table lists roughly 480,000 distinct CDR3 sequences, around a quarter of them singletons. Sequences were obtained from PBMCs or a T cell subset sorted from them (not recorded which). These receptors originate from an adult woman who had mild COVID-19 (a few samples of this study predate the infection). Cell type and time point are not known.

This clonotype was seen only a few times. The V call is TRBV10-3, the J call TRBJ2-3; TRBD2 matches at 15 bases. The CDR3 consists of 21 residues. Losses at the gene ends were 0 bases for V and 0 bases for J; bases not matched to a gene: 10. CDR1 ENHRY and CDR2 SYGVKD come from the germline V gene. This chain's CDR3 is CAISESSAGTSGGSSTDTQYF. The CDR3, as DNA: TGTGCCATCAGTGAGTCCTCGGCGGGGACTAGCGGGGGGTCTAGCACAGATACGCAGTATTTT.

This clonotype was detected a few times. This chain links TRBV15 with TRBJ2-3, with a tentative D call TRBD1 (5 bases). The CDR3 runs to 18 residues. Germline loops: CDR1 LNHNV, CDR2 YYDKDF (reference sequence). The V gene lost 1 base and the J gene lost 0 bases, with 17 bases spanning the gap. DNA of the CDR3: TGTGCCACCAGCAGAGGTCTATCCCGCAGGGCTAGCACAGATACGCAGTATTTT. This codes for CATSRGLSRRASTDTQYF.

This clonotype was seen a few times. V usage is TRBV3-1 and J usage is TRBJ1-2; no firm D call. Germline V gene data show CDR1 as LGHDT and CDR2 as YNNKEL (reference sequence). The CDR3 covers 14 residues. Trimming shortened V by 1 base and J by 2 bases, and 8 bases separated the two germline ends. CDR3 region: CASSQVEGNYGYTF. CDR3 nucleotide sequence: TGTGCCAGCAGCCAAGTAGAGGGAAACTATGGCTACACCTTC.

This clonotype was picked up many times. The gene calls are TRBV9 and TRBJ2-1, with 12 bases that match TRBD2. The CDR3 spans 19 residues. CDR1 is SGDLS and CDR2 is YYNGEE in the germline V gene. Trimming removed 4 bases from V and 0 bases from J; junction bases left unmatched: 11. The CDR3 DNA sequence: TGTGCCAGCAGCCCTCGACTAGCGGGGGAGCCGGGCTCCTACAATGAGCAGTTCTTC. Protein sequence: CASSPRLAGEPGSYNEQFF. Combining the CDR3 with reference TRBV9 and TRBJ2-1 gives the whole variable domain DSGVTQTPKHLITATGQRVTLRCSPRSGDLSVYWYQQSLDQGLQFLIQYYNGEERAKGNILERFSAQQFPDLHSELNLSSLELGDSALYFCASSPRLAGEPGSYNEQFFGPGTRLTVL.

The gene calls are TRBV7-2 and TRBJ1-1; 9 bases agree with TRBD1. The CDR3 extends over 16 amino acids. The V and J ends lost 5 bases and 1 base, in that order; junction bases with no gene match: 8. In germline, CDR1 is SGHTA, CDR2 FQGNSA. The CDR3 region has the DNA TGTGCCAGCAGCCCAGCCGGGACAGGGAAGAACACTGAAGCTTTCTTT. Amino acids: CASSPAGTGKNTEAFF.

This clonotype was counted only a few times. This sequence joins TRBV12-3 or TRBV12-4 and TRBJ2-5; TRBD1 matches at 7 bases. V was pared by 7 bases and J by 3 bases, with 11 bases of the junction left unmatched. CDR3 length equals 15 residues. In DNA form, the CDR3 reads TGTGCCAGCACCCAACTCGGGACAGCTAAAGAGACCCAGTACTTC. It is translated as CASTQLGTAKETQYF.

The sample holds a few counts of this clonotype. The CDR3 region has the DNA TGTGCCACCAGTTTGGCGGGGGGACTCTCCTACAATGAGCAGTTCTTC. Translating gives CATSLAGGLSYNEQFF. The V call is TRBV24-1, the J call TRBJ2-1; the match to TRBD2 covers 8 bases. CDR3 length: 16 amino acids. V trimming: 6 bases; J trimming: 0 bases; junction bases outside the gene matches: 6. Germline V gives CDR1 KGHDR, CDR2 SFDVKD.

The chain links TRBV6-6 to TRBJ2-1; 9 nucleotides match TRBD1. The CDR3 has 16 amino acids. CDR1 and CDR2 (germline): MNHNY, SVGAGI (reference sequence). Unmatched junction bases numbered 2, after V lost 2 bases and J lost 0 bases. The CDR3: CASSYGTGSSYNEQFF. The CDR3 DNA follows: TGTGCCAGCAGTTACGGGACAGGGTCCTCCTACAATGAGCAGTTCTTC.

The table lists this clonotype with a few counts. V is TRBV7-9 and J is TRBJ2-7; 7 bases fit TRBD1. V gave up 5 bases and J gave up 7 bases; unmatched junction bases: 8. The V gene's germline CDR1 is SEHNR and CDR2 FQNEAQ (reference sequence). This CDR3 comprises 13 residues. The CDR3 DNA sequence: TGTGCCAGCAGCCAAACAGGGGCGGAGGAGCAGTACTTC. This sequence encodes CASSQTGAEEQYF.

The sample holds one count of this clonotype. The chain uses TRBV24-1 and TRBJ2-1; 9 bases are a match to TRBD1. This CDR3 spans 13 amino acids. Germline V gene sequence: CDR1 KGHDR, CDR2 SFDVKD. Trimming at V came to 9 bases and at J to 10 bases, leaving 9 bases not matched to a gene. The CDR3 is CATWTGEGTEQFF. CDR3 nucleotide sequence: TGTGCCACCTGGACAGGGGAAGGGACAGAGCAGTTCTTC.

Details on this clonotype: A junction end diverges from the germline sequence, so it may reflect a read error. V usage is TRBV7-9 and J usage is TRBJ2-1, with D perhaps TRBD2 (6 bases). CDR1 is SEHNR and CDR2 is FQNEAQ in the germline V gene (reference sequence). This CDR3 contains 12 residues. CDR3 DNA sequence: TGTGCCAGCAGCTTAGTTCGTGGAGGGAGGATCTTC. The encoded protein is CASSLVRGGRIF.

This clonotype was seen a single time. V usage is TRBV6-2 or TRBV6-3 and J usage is TRBJ2-1, with 9 bases fitting TRBD2. This CDR3 has 15 residues. Germline V gene data show CDR1 as MNHEY and CDR2 as SVGEGT. V was clipped by 4 bases and J by 6 bases; unmatched bases: 7. For the CDR3, the DNA is TGTGCCAGCAGTTCCGCTAGCGGGATAGGCAATGAGCAGTTCTTC. This sequence encodes CASSSASGIGNEQFF.

The sample holds a few counts of this clonotype. The CDR3 spells CSARDPTGGHTDTQYF. Here the CDR3 DNA reads TGCAGTGCTAGAGATCCGACAGGGGGACACACAGATACGCAGTATTTT. The chain couples TRBV20-1 to TRBJ2-3; 9 bases agree with TRBD1. After removal of 0 bases from V and 2 bases from J, the junction contained 6 bases not matched to a gene. CDR1 DFQATT and CDR2 SNEGSKA come from the germline V gene (reference sequence). The CDR3 contains 16 residues.

This clonotype was seen a handful of times. This chain links TRBV15 with TRBJ1-5; D gene uncertain. The germline CDR1 and CDR2 sequences are LNHNV and YYDKDF (reference sequence). This CDR3 has 12 residues. Trimming stripped 3 bases from V and 3 bases from J, with 3 bases between. The CDR3 region is CATSSHNQPQHF. The CDR3 region has the DNA TGTGCCACCAGCAGTCACAATCAGCCCCAGCATTTT.

The chain's CDR3 is CASRSSTDTQYF. The CDR3 DNA reads as TGTGCCAGCAGGAGTAGCACAGATACGCAGTATTTT. The V call is TRBV2, the J call TRBJ2-3; D not resolved. V lost 6 bases to trimming and J lost 0 bases, with 4 bases between them. CDR3 length: 12 residues. Per the germline V gene, CDR1 is SNHLY and CDR2 is FYNNEI. Looking up the rest from reference TRBV2 and TRBJ2-3 gives the full variable domain: EPEVTQTPSHQVTQMGQEVILRCVPISNHLYFYWYRQILGQKVEFLVSFYNNEISEKSEIFDDQFSVERPDGSNFTLKIRSTKLEDSAMYFCASRSSTDTQYFGPGTRLTVL.

A few counts support this clonotype. The V and J genes are TRBV7-9 and TRBJ2-1; 8 nucleotides match TRBD1. V shed 5 bases, J shed 9 bases, and the junction held 9 bases outside the gene matches. This CDR3 is 14 amino acids long. Germline V gene lookup returns CDR1 SEHNR and CDR2 FQNEAQ (reference sequence). The CDR3: CASSPGTGFREQFF. CDR3 DNA: TGTGCCAGCAGCCCCGGGACAGGTTTCCGTGAGCAGTTCTTC.